Listed below are T cell receptor beta chains from one sample, sequenced in a study of Graves' ophthalmopathy and Graves' hyperthyroidism. Each CDR3 protein gets one entry after TCRdb re-called the multiplex PCR reads with MiXCR. The sample holds over a million distinct CDR3 sequences, around a third seen once. The sequenced sample consisted of peripheral blood or thyroid tissue (not recorded which). These receptor sequences come from an adult man with Graves' hyperthyroidism. The CDR3 runs from the conserved cysteine through the conserved F or W. The D gene is left open where the match is weak. Some rows mark clone size as missing; the rest say once, few, many or name a class of expanded clone.

d_call,v_call,clone_size,j_call,cdr3_aa,cdr3_nt
.,TRBV5-4,.,TRBJ1-2,CASSLAGSGALYGYTF,TGTGCCAGCAGCTTGGCAGGATCAGGGGCGCTCTATGGCTACACCTTC
.,TRBV12-3/TRBV12-4,few,TRBJ1-2,CASSQDREENYGYTF,TGTGCCAGCAGCCAAGATCGGGAAGAAAACTATGGCTACACCTTC
.,TRBV20-1,.,TRBJ2-7,CSARDKDFYEQYF,TGCAGTGCTAGGGACAAAGATTTTTACGAGCAGTACTTC
TRBD1,TRBV12-3/TRBV12-4,.,TRBJ1-4,CASSLAQGKLFF,TGTGCCAGCAGTTTAGCACAGGGGAAACTGTTTTTT
.,TRBV5-1,.,TRBJ1-2,CASSDGGGNYGYTF,TGCGCCAGCAGTGACGGAGGGGGGAACTATGGCTACACCTTC
.,TRBV4-1,many,TRBJ1-5,CASSQSLNQPQHF,TGCGCCAGCAGCCAATCCCTCAATCAGCCCCAGCATTTT
.,TRBV14,many,TRBJ1-4,CASSQEGLEKLFF,TGTGCCAGCAGCCAAGAGGGGCTAGAAAAACTGTTTTTT
TRBD1,TRBV27,few,TRBJ1-5,CASSLGTAGRPQHF,TGTGCCAGCAGTTTGGGGACAGCGGGGCGGCCCCAGCATTTT
.,TRBV9,many,TRBJ1-6,CASSPTGQSPLHF,TGTGCCAGCAGCCCGACAGGACAGTCACCCCTCCACTTT
.,TRBV12-3/TRBV12-4,many,TRBJ1-3,CASSLSQSGNTIYF,TGTGCCAGCAGTTTGTCACAGTCTGGAAACACCATATATTTT
.,TRBV6-6,.,TRBJ2-2,CASTDRGGYTGELFF,TGTGCCAGCACCGATAGGGGGGGTTACACCGGGGAGCTGTTTTTT
.,TRBV10-3,once,TRBJ1-4,CAISQGKLFF,TGTGCCATCAGCCAAGGAAAACTGTTTTTT
.,TRBV4-3,many,TRBJ1-3,CASSQVQGTTGNTIYF,TGCGCCAGCAGCCAAGTTCAGGGGACCACAGGAAACACCATATATTTT
TRBD1,TRBV7-2,.,TRBJ1-2,CASSPKVFGTEYTF,TGTGCCAGCAGTCCTAAGGTTTTCGGGACAGAGTACACCTTC
.,TRBV10-3,many,TRBJ2-5,CAIRGSQETQYF,TGTGCCATCAGGGGCAGCCAAGAGACCCAGTACTTC
.,TRBV7-2,many,TRBJ2-5,CASSLDSFGVETQYF,TGTGCCAGCAGCTTAGACAGTTTTGGCGTAGAGACCCAGTACTTC
.,TRBV10-3,many,TRBJ1-1,CAINHDMNTEAFF,TGTGCCATCAATCACGATATGAACACTGAAGCTTTCTTT
TRBD1,TRBV12-3/TRBV12-4,many,TRBJ2-5,CASRGTAPMTQYF,TGTGCCAGCAGGGGGACAGCACCGATGACCCAGTACTTC
.,TRBV20-1,.,TRBJ2-6,CSARRGTGANVLTF,TGCAGTGCTAGGCGAGGGACTGGGGCCAACGTCCTGACTTTC
TRBD1,TRBV10-3,.,TRBJ1-4,CAISWTGVNEKLFF,TGTGCCATCAGTTGGACAGGGGTTAATGAAAAACTGTTTTTT
TRBD2,TRBV13,.,TRBJ2-2,CASSVGTSGGYTGELFF,TGTGCCAGCAGCGTCGGGACTAGCGGTGGGTACACCGGGGAGCTGTTTTTT
TRBD1,TRBV19,few,TRBJ1-5,CASRPDRAQPQHF,TGTGCCAGTAGACCGGACAGGGCTCAGCCCCAGCATTTT
.,TRBV29-1,.,TRBJ1-5,CSVLAPGQPQHF,TGCAGCGTTCTTGCCCCCGGTCAGCCCCAGCATTTT
.,TRBV14,.,TRBJ1-2,CASSVETSDNYGYTF,TGTGCCAGCAGCGTTGAGACCAGTGACAACTATGGCTACACCTTC
TRBD1,TRBV7-3,.,TRBJ2-6,CASSLPGQGAFGANVLTF,TGTGCCAGCAGCTTACCGGGACAGGGGGCATTTGGGGCCAACGTCCTGACTTTC
.,TRBV7-2,many,TRBJ2-5,CASSPGRTYQSEEYF,TGTGCCAGCAGCCCCGGTAGGACTTATCAGAGCGAGGAGTACTTC
.,TRBV12-3/TRBV12-4,.,TRBJ1-6,CASSLGARRSPLHF,TGTGCCAGCAGTTTAGGGGCAAGGCGTTCACCCCTCCACTTT
TRBD1,TRBV10-3,.,TRBJ1-2,CAIYQPGTQQGIGGYTF,TGTGCCATCTACCAACCGGGCACACAACAGGGGATTGGTGGCTACACCTTC
TRBD1,TRBV2,many,TRBJ2-3,CASSAYRGETDTQYF,TGTGCCAGCAGTGCCTACAGGGGGGAAACAGATACGCAGTATTTT
.,TRBV10-3,.,TRBJ2-7,CASRRAGPHREQYF,TGTGCCAGTAGAAGGGCGGGACCTCATCGCGAGCAGTACTTC
TRBD1,TRBV6-5,few,TRBJ2-5,CASSYPKEDREETQYF,TGTGCCAGCAGTTACCCGAAAGAGGACAGGGAAGAGACCCAGTACTTC
.,TRBV12-3/TRBV12-4,.,TRBJ1-5,CASSSSRQASNQPQHF,TGTGCCAGCTCATCTTCGAGACAGGCAAGCAATCAGCCCCAGCATTTT
.,TRBV5-1,.,TRBJ2-7,CASSLSLGGLSSYEQYF,TGTGCCAGCAGCCTCTCCCTTGGGGGATTAAGCTCCTACGAGCAGTACTTC
.,TRBV7-9,many,TRBJ2-7,CASSLDLRTYEQYF,TGTGCCAGCAGCTTAGACCTTAGGACCTACGAGCAGTACTTC
.,TRBV2,few,TRBJ2-7,CASTLTGTYEQYF,TGTGCCAGCACCCTGACAGGAACCTACGAGCAGTACTTC